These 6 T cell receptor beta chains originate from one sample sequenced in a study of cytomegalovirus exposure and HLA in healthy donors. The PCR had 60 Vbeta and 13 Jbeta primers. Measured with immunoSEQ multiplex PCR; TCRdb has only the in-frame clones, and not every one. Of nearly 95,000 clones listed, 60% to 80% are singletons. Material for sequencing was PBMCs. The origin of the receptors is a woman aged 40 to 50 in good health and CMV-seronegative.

CDR3 residues: CACPGQGFSPLHF. The CDR3 region has the DNA TGTGCCTGCCCGGGACAGGGGTTTTCACCCCTCCACTTT. This chain connects TRBV30 to TRBJ1-6; 10 nucleotides agree with TRBD1. J gave up 9 bases and V 6 bases, and 5 bases lay outside the gene matches. This CDR3 spans 13 amino acids. Germline V gene lookup returns CDR1 GTSNPN and CDR2 SVGIG (reference sequence).

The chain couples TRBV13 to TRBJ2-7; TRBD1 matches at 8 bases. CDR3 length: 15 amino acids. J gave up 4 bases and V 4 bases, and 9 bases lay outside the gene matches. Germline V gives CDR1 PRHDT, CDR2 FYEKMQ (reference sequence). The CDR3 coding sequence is TGTGCCAGCAGCTCGCCCACAGGGGGAATATACGAGCAGTACTTC. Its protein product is CASSSPTGGIYEQYF.

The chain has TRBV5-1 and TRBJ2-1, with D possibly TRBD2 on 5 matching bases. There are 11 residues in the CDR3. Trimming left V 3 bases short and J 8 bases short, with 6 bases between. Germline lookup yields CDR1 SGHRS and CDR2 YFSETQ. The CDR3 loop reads CASSSLDEQFF. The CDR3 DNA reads TGCGCCAGCAGCTCACTAGATGAGCAGTTCTTC.

The CDR3 loop is CASSQKLAGDANEKLFF. In DNA, the CDR3 is TGTGCCAGCAGCCAAAAGCTCGCGGGGGACGCTAATGAAAAACTGTTTTTT. V and J are TRBV4-2 and TRBJ1-4; tentative D call: TRBD1 (5 bases). Germline V gene sequence: CDR1 LGHNA, CDR2 YNFKEQ. V was clipped by 2 bases and J by 3 bases, with 16 bases between them. This CDR3 has 17 residues.

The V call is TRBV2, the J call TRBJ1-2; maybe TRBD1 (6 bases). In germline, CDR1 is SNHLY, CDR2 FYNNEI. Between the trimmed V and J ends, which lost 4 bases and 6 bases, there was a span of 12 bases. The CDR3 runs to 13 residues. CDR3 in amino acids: CASSAGVWDGYTF. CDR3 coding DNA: TGTGCCAGCAGTGCAGGGGTTTGGGATGGCTACACCTTC.

CDR3 coding DNA: TGTGCCAGCTCTCGGAGACAGGGAATGCAGCCCCAGCATTTT. It translates to CASSRRQGMQPQHF. V and J are TRBV18 and TRBJ1-5; 7 positions match TRBD1. V dropped 6 bases and J dropped 7; count of bases not matched to a gene: 9. This CDR3 has 14 amino acids. Germline V CDR1 and CDR2: KGHSH, LQKENI.